This TCR beta chain is drawn from a study of identical twins. This CDR3 is 15 amino acids long. Unmatched junction bases numbered 4, after V lost 5 bases and J lost 1 base. A universal primer site was added by template switching, and unique molecular identifiers were carried by the cDNA. TCRdb re-called the 5' RACE reads with MiXCR, one entry per CDR3 protein. The table has around 1.7 million distinct CDR3 sequences, 25% to 35% seen once. Specimen: cord blood. This TCR was sampled from a newborn girl in good health. The V call is TRBV12-3 or TRBV12-4, the J call TRBJ2-2; TRBD1 matches at 7 bases. CDR3 nucleotide sequence: TGTGCCAGCAGTCTCCGGGACAGGAACACCGGGGAGCTGTTTTTT. This gives the protein CASSLRDRNTGELFF.